This T cell receptor beta chain was obtained from a study of OX40 agonist ivuxolimab in advanced cancers. Looking at the study overall: Patients received ivuxolimab, an agonistic anti-OX40 (CD134) antibody. Intravenous ivuxolimab at 0.01 to 10 mg/kg was given to patients every 2 weeks. Study-wide points: Among T cells, CD8+ cells averaged more expanded clones than CD4+ cells.

Sampling of blood occurred at baseline, cycle 4 day 1, and cycle 7 day 1. This clone was found once. Its antigen is not known. Between the trimmed V and J ends, which lost 6 bases and 0 bases, there was a span of 5 bases. Germline values: CDR1 SNHLY, CDR2 FYNNEI. This CDR3 is built from 13 residues. The protocol was immunoSEQ multiplex PCR, while the TCRdb copy is restricted to in-frame clones and leaves out a portion. The data contain fewer than 35,000 clones, about 89% of them singletons. Material: CD4+ or CD8+ T cells sorted from blood, obtained in a trial of the OX40 agonist ivuxolimab. This TCR came from an adult with an advanced solid tumor such as melanoma, head and neck, liver or kidney cancer. The chain has TRBV2 and TRBJ2-2; D unresolved. The chain's CDR3 is CASRTANTGELFF. CDR3 DNA: TGTGCCAGCAGAACAGCGAACACCGGGGAGCTGTTTTTT.